This is a list of T cell receptor beta chains from one sample in a study of post-analysis software for immune sequencing data. In TCRdb, the PCR reads were re-called with MiXCR into one record per CDR3 protein. Of hundreds of thousands of distinct CDR3 sequences detected, 25% to 30% appear once; the ten largest clones hold about 0.5%. Sequenced: blood. These receptors were obtained from a girl between 5 and 17 years old with multiple sclerosis. The CDR3 runs from the conserved cysteine through the conserved F or W.

len: 14
v_gene: TRBV29-1
j_gene: TRBJ2-7
CDR3aa: CSVRERRSPSEQYF

len: 15
v_gene: TRBV29-1
j_gene: TRBJ2-7
CDR3aa: CSARGLAGYGYEQYF

len: 13
v_gene: TRBV12-3/TRBV12-4
j_gene: TRBJ2-5
CDR3aa: CASRASAAPTQYF

len: 13
v_gene: TRBV2
j_gene: TRBJ1-5
CDR3aa: CASRPAGYQPQHF

len: 15
v_gene: TRBV29-1
j_gene: TRBJ2-5
CDR3aa: CSVETGAGLQETQYF

len: 15
v_gene: TRBV27
j_gene: TRBJ1-5
CDR3aa: CASSFNSYSNQPQHF

len: 16
v_gene: TRBV5-1
j_gene: TRBJ2-1
CDR3aa: CASSLEGQRPYNEQFF

len: 14
v_gene: TRBV29-1
j_gene: TRBJ1-4
CDR3aa: CSGGDPGINEKLFF

len: 17
v_gene: TRBV5-5
j_gene: TRBJ2-1
CDR3aa: CASSFFMFRDGLNEQFF

len: 12
v_gene: TRBV7-8
j_gene: TRBJ2-7
CDR3aa: CASSPRANEQYF

len: 16
v_gene: TRBV6-5
j_gene: TRBJ2-1
CDR3aa: CASSYGAGGTYNEQFF

len: 16
v_gene: TRBV15
j_gene: TRBJ2-1
CDR3aa: CATSPFRSVIGNEQFF

len: 15
v_gene: TRBV12-3/TRBV12-4
j_gene: TRBJ2-4
CDR3aa: CASSLTGAAKNIQYF

len: 16
v_gene: TRBV7-8
j_gene: TRBJ2-7
CDR3aa: CASSFLLAGDNYEQYF

len: 13
v_gene: TRBV20-1
j_gene: TRBJ2-3
CDR3aa: CSAIATSTDTQYF

len: 13
v_gene: TRBV7-2
j_gene: TRBJ2-5
CDR3aa: CASSFWNQETQYF

len: 15
v_gene: TRBV3-1
j_gene: TRBJ1-1
CDR3aa: CASSQANRGHTEAFF

len: 15
v_gene: TRBV20-1
j_gene: TRBJ1-3
CDR3aa: CSADSQGADGNTIYF

len: 15
v_gene: TRBV10-1
j_gene: TRBJ2-3
CDR3aa: CASSSDRFSTDTQYF

len: 13
v_gene: TRBV5-6
j_gene: TRBJ1-1
CDR3aa: CASHPADRGKAFF

len: 16
v_gene: TRBV7-8
j_gene: TRBJ1-1
CDR3aa: CASSPRRGRGNTEAFF

len: 12
v_gene: TRBV12-3/TRBV12-4
j_gene: TRBJ2-3
CDR3aa: CASASLPDTQYF

len: 18
v_gene: TRBV4-1
j_gene: TRBJ2-7
CDR3aa: CASSHQTAGTGTSYEQYF

len: 14
v_gene: TRBV20-1
j_gene: TRBJ2-4
CDR3aa: CSAPFVGLGNIQYF

len: 14
v_gene: TRBV27
j_gene: TRBJ2-7
CDR3aa: CASSPRLAGVAQYF

len: 16
v_gene: TRBV5-1
j_gene: TRBJ2-2
CDR3aa: CASSFRRDQTAGELFF

len: 15
v_gene: TRBV27
j_gene: TRBJ2-1
CDR3aa: CASRGAGSSYNEQVF

len: 18
v_gene: TRBV11-2
j_gene: TRBJ1-4
CDR3aa: CASSARRGGVPTNEKLFF

len: 16
v_gene: TRBV20-1
j_gene: TRBJ2-1
CDR3aa: CSARDGGGLTYNEQFF

len: 15
v_gene: TRBV5-1
j_gene: TRBJ2-1
CDR3aa: CASSPTSGGNNEQFF

len: 14
v_gene: TRBV5-1
j_gene: TRBJ1-1
CDR3aa: CASSLNRMNTEAFF

len: 17
v_gene: TRBV7-2
j_gene: TRBJ2-1
CDR3aa: CASSLASLAGTNNEQFF

len: 15
v_gene: TRBV4-1
j_gene: TRBJ2-7
CDR3aa: CASGQEWGSSYEQYF

len: 16
v_gene: TRBV3-1
j_gene: TRBJ2-7
CDR3aa: CASSQEIERTGGEQYF

len: 17
v_gene: TRBV28
j_gene: TRBJ2-7
CDR3aa: CASSAIAGGMVSYEQYF

len: 15
v_gene: TRBV7-2
j_gene: TRBJ2-3
CDR3aa: CASSSPGLHTDTQYF

len: 11
v_gene: TRBV7-2
j_gene: TRBJ2-3
CDR3aa: CASSLQATQYF